The 9 T cell receptor beta chains below all came from one sample that was sequenced in a study of T cell responses to AZD1222 COVID-19 vaccine. Clones were read by immunoSEQ multiplex PCR, and TCRdb kept only the in-frame ones, dropping some. The sample lists some 83,000 clones, approximately 90% occurring once. The sequencing here drew on peripheral blood, taken on day 0 of AZD1222 vaccination. Every receptor here comes from an adult in good health.

The chain employs TRBV9 and TRBJ1-1; possibly TRBD1 for D (5 bases). This CDR3 spans 14 amino acids. Germline CDR1 is SGDLS and CDR2 is YYNGEE. Trimming pared 0 bases from V and 1 base from J, leaving 7 bases between. CDR3 in DNA: TGTGCCAGCAGCGTAGATCAGGGGAACACTGAAGCTTTCTTT. It is translated as CASSVDQGNTEAFF.

The chain has TRBV9 and TRBJ2-3, with 12 bases lining up with TRBD1. CDR3 size: 15 residues. Looked up from germline, CDR1 is SGDLS and CDR2 is YYNGEE. The V and J ends lost 4 bases and 6 bases, in that order; junction bases with no gene match: 6. CDR3 nucleotide sequence: TGTGCCAGCAGCAACCGGGACAGGGGGCCCGATACGCAGTATTTT. Its translation: CASSNRDRGPDTQYF. Based on the CDR3 plus reference TRBV9 and TRBJ2-3, the full variable domain is DSGVTQTPKHLITATGQRVTLRCSPRSGDLSVYWYQQSLDQGLQFLIQYYNGEERAKGNILERFSAQQFPDLHSELNLSSLELGDSALYFCASSNRDRGPDTQYFGPGTRLTVL.

This chain links TRBV6-5 with TRBJ1-3; D is uncertain. Germline CDR1 and CDR2: MNHEY and SVGAGI. V lost 8 bases, J lost 9 bases, and 11 bases lay in between. This CDR3 spans 11 amino acids. The CDR3 protein is CASEAWGTIYF. As DNA, the CDR3 is TGTGCCAGCGAGGCCTGGGGCACCATATATTTT.

This clone showed up just a few times. The chain carries TRBV29-1 and TRBJ1-1; D is unclear. Germline values: CDR1 SQVTM, CDR2 ANQGSEA. This CDR3 is 13 amino acids long. V shed 4 bases and J shed 4 bases, with 13 bases lying between them. In nucleotides, the CDR3 is TGCAGCGTTGGGGCTGGTGGGAGCACTGAAGCTTTCTTT. It is translated as CSVGAGGSTEAFF.

CDR3 bases: TGTGCCAGCTCAAGTAGGGCCCTCATTAGCAATCAGCCCCAGCATTTT. Translating gives CASSSRALISNQPQHF. The chain is built from TRBV18 and TRBJ1-5; no definite D call. The CDR3 has 16 amino acids. Trimming pared 5 bases from V and 0 bases from J, leaving 14 bases between. Germline CDR1 is KGHSH and CDR2 is LQKENI.

The J gene is TRBJ2-7, the V gene TRBV30, with D unresolved. CDR3 length: 11 amino acids. The germline gives CDR1 GTSNPN, CDR2 SVGIG (reference sequence). The ends were cut back, 5 bases at V and 5 bases at J, with 10 bases in the middle. CDR3 region: CAWAMSHEQYF. The DNA for the CDR3 is TGTGCCTGGGCTATGTCCCACGAGCAGTACTTC.

This chain links TRBV28 with TRBJ1-5; D gene uncertain. Germline V gene lookup returns CDR1 MDHEN and CDR2 SYDVKM. Trimming shortened V by 5 bases and J by 2 bases, and 13 bases separated the two germline ends. The CDR3 covers 15 residues. Here the CDR3 DNA reads TGTGCCAGCAGTCTATCCCGCGATCGCAATCAGCCCCAGCATTTT. Amino acid sequence: CASSLSRDRNQPQHF.

This chain connects TRBV27 to TRBJ2-7; 7 positions match TRBD1. This CDR3 region has 14 residues. Trimming took 5 bases from V and 3 from J; bases not matched to a gene: 7. Germline V gene lookup returns CDR1 MNHEY and CDR2 SMNVEV (reference sequence). CDR3 amino acids: CASSPRQGVYEQYF. DNA for the CDR3: TGTGCCAGCAGTCCCAGACAGGGAGTCTACGAGCAGTACTTC.

This clone was counted a few times. The V call is TRBV27, the J call TRBJ1-1, with D tentatively TRBD1 (5 bases). Germline CDR1 reads MNHEY; CDR2 reads SMNVEV (reference sequence). This CDR3 has 15 residues. Trimming shortened V by 2 bases and J by 3 bases, and 13 bases separated the two germline ends. This chain's CDR3 is CASSLGDERYTEAFF. In DNA, the CDR3 is TGTGCCAGCAGTTTAGGGGACGAGAGGTACACTGAAGCTTTCTTT.